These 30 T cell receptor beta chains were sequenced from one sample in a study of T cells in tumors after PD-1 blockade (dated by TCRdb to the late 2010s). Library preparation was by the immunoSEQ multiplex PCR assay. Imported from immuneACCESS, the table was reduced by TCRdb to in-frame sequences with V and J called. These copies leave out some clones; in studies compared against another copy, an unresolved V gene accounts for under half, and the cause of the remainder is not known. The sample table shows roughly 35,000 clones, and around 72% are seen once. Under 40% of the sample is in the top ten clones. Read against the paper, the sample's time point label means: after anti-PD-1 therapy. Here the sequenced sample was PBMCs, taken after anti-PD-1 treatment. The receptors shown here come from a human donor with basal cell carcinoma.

The CDR3 reads CASSHGQGAYNEQFF. The CDR3 nucleotides read TGTGCCAGCAGCCATGGACAGGGGGCCTACAATGAGCAGTTCTTC. The chain employs TRBV5-6 and TRBJ2-1; 10 bases agree with TRBD1. V trimming: 4 bases; J trimming: 2 bases; junction bases outside the gene matches: 3. The CDR3 loop spans 15 amino acids. Germline V gene lookup returns CDR1 SGHDT and CDR2 YYEEEE.

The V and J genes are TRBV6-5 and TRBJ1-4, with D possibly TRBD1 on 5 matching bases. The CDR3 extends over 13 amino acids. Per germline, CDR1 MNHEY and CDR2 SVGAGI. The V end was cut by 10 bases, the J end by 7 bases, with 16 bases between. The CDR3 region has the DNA TGTGCCATTGGAGGGGCTGCGGGTGAAAAACTGTTTTTT. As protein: CAIGGAAGEKLFF.

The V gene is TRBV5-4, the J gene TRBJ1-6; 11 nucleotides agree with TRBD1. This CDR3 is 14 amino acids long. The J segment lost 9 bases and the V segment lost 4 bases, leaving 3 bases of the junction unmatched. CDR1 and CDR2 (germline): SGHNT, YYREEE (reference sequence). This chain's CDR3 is CASSGDRGSSPLHF. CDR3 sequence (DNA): TGTGCCAGCAGCGGGGACAGGGGGAGTTCACCCCTCCACTTT. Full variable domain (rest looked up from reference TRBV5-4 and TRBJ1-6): ETGVTQSPTHLIKTRGQQVTLRCSSQSGHNTVSWYQQALGQGPQFIFQYYREEENGRGNFPPRFSGLQFPNYSSELNVNALELDDSALYLCASSGDRGSSPLHFGNGTRLTVT.

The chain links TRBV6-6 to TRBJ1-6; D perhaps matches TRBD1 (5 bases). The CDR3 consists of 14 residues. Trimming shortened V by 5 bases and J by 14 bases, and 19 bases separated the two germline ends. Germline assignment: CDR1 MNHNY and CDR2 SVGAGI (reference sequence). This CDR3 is CASSALLRGATLHF. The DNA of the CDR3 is TGTGCCAGCAGTGCACTTCTACGAGGGGCCACCCTCCACTTT.

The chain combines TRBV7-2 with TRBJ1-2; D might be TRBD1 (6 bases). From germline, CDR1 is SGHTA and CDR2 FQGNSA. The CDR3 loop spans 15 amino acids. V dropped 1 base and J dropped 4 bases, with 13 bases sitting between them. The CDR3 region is CASSLVQGRGYGYTF. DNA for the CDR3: TGTGCCAGCAGCTTAGTACAGGGCAGAGGCTATGGCTACACCTTC.

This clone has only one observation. CDR3 protein: CASSGGPKVPYEQYF. CDR3 nucleotides: TGTGCCAGCAGCGGGGGACCGAAGGTCCCCTACGAGCAGTACTTC. V usage is TRBV7-9 and J usage is TRBJ2-7; D might be TRBD1 or TRBD2, each matching 5 bases. The ends were cut back, 5 bases at V and 2 bases at J, with 16 bases in the middle. The V gene's germline CDR1 is SEHNR and CDR2 FQNEAQ (reference sequence). This CDR3 is 15 amino acids long.

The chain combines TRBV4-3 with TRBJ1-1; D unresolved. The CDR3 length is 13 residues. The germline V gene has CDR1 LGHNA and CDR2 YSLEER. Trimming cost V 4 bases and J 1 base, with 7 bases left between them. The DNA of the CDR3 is TGCGCCAGCAGCCCCACGGGGAACACTGAAGCTTTCTTT. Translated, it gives CASSPTGNTEAFF.

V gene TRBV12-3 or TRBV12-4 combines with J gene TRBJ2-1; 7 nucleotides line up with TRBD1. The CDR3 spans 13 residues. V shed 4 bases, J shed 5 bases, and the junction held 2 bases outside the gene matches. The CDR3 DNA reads TGTGCCAGCAGTTACGGGACAGACAATGAGCAGTTCTTC. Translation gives CASSYGTDNEQFF.

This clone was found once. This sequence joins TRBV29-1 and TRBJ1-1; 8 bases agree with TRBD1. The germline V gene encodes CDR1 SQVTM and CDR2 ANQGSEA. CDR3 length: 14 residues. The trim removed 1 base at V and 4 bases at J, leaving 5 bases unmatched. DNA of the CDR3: TGCAGCGTTGAAGGGACAGGGAGGAGCACTGAAGCTTTCTTT. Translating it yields CSVEGTGRSTEAFF.

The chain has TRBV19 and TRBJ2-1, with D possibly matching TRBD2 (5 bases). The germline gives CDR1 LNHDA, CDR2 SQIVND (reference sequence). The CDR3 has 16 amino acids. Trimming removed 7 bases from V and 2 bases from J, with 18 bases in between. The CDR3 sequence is CASTYSSGLAYNEQFF. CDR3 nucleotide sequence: TGTGCCAGTACTTATAGTTCCGGACTGGCCTACAATGAGCAGTTCTTC.

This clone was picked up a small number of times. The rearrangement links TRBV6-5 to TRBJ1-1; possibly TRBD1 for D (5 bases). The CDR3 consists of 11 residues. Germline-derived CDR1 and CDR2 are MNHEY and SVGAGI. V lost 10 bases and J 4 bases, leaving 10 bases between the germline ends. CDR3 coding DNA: TGTGCCATTTCCCAGGGCACTGAAGCTTTCTTT. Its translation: CAISQGTEAFF.

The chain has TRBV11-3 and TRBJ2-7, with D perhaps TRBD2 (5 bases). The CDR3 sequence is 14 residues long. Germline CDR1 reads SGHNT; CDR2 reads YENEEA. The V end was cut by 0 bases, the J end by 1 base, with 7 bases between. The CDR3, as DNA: TGTGCCAGCAGCTTAGACGGGAATTCCTACGAGCAGTACTTC. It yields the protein CASSLDGNSYEQYF. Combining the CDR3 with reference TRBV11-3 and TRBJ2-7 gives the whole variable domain EAGVVQSPRYKIIEKKQPVAFWCNPISGHNTLYWYLQNLGQGPELLIRYENEEAVDDSQLPKDRFSAERLKGVDSTLKIQPAELGDSAVYLCASSLDGNSYEQYFGPGTRLTVT.

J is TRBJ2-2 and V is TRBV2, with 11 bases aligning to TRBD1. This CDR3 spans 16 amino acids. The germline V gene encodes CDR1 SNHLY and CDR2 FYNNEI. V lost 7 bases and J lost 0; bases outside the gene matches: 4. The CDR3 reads CASMRGQGANTGELFF. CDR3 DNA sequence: TGTGCCAGCATGAGGGGACAGGGGGCGAACACCGGGGAGCTGTTTTTT.

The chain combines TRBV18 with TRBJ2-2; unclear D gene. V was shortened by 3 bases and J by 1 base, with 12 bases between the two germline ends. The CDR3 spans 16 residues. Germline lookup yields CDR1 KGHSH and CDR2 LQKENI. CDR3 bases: TGTGCCAGCTCACCTCAAATCGCGGAGAACACCGGGGAGCTGTTTTTT. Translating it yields CASSPQIAENTGELFF.

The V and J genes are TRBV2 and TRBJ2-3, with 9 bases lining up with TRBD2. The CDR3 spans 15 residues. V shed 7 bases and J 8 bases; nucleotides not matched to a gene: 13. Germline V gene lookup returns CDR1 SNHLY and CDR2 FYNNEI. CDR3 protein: CASNQREVGVGTQYF. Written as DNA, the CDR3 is TGTGCCAGCAATCAGCGGGAGGTGGGGGTAGGTACGCAGTATTTT. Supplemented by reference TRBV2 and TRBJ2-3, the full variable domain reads EPEVTQTPSHQVTQMGQEVILRCVPISNHLYFYWYRQILGQKVEFLVSFYNNEISEKSEIFDDQFSVERPDGSNFTLKIRSTKLEDSAMYFCASNQREVGVGTQYFGPGTRLTVL.

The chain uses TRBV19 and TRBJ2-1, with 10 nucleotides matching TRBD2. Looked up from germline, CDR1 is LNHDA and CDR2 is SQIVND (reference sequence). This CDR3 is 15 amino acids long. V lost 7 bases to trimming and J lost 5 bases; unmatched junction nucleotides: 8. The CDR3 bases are TGTGCCAGTACCCCCGGGACTAGCGAAAACAATGAGCAGTTCTTC. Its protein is CASTPGTSENNEQFF.

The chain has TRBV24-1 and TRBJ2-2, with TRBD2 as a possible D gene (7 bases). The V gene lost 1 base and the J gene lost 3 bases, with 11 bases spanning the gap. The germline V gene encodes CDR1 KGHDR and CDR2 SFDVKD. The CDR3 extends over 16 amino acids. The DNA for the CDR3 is TGTGCCACCAGTGATTTAGGGGGGGCAGACACCGGGGAGCTGTTTTTT. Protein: CATSDLGGADTGELFF.

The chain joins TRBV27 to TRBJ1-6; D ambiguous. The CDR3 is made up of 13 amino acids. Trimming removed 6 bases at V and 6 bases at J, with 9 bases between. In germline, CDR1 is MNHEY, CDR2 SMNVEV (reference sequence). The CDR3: CASSDTFNSPLHF. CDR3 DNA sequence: TGTGCCAGCAGCGACACCTTTAATTCACCCCTCCACTTT.

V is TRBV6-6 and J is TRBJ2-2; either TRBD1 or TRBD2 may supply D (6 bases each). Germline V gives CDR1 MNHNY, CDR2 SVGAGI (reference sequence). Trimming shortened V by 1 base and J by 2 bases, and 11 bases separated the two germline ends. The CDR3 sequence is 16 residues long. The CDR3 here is CASSYLGGFNTGELFF. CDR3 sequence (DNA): TGTGCCAGCAGTTACTTGGGGGGCTTCAACACCGGGGAGCTGTTTTTT.

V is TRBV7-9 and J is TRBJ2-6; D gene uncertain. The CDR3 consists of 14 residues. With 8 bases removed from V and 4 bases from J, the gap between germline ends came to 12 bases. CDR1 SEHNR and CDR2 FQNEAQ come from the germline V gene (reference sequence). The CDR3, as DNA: TGTGCCAGCGGGAATCAGGCCGGGGCCAACGTCCTGACTTTC. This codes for CASGNQAGANVLTF. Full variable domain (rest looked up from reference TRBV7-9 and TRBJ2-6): DTGVSQNPRHKITKRGQNVTFRCDPISEHNRLYWYRQTLGQGPEFLTYFQNEAQLEKSRLLSDRFSAERPKGSFSTLEIQRTEQGDSAMYLCASGNQAGANVLTFGAGSRLTVL.

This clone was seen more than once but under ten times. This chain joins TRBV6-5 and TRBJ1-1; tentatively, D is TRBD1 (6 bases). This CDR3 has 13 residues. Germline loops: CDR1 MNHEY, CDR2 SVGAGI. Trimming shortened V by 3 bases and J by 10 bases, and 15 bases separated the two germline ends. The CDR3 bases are TGTGCCAGCAGTTATCAGGGGAAATCAAGAGCTTTCTTT. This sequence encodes CASSYQGKSRAFF.

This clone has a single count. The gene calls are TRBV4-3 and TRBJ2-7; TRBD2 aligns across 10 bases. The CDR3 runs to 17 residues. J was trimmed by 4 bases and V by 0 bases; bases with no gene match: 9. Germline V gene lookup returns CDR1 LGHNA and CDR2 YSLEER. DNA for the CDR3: TGCGCCAGCAGCCAAGATCGTCTCAGCGGGAGGGTGTACGAGCAGTACTTC. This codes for CASSQDRLSGRVYEQYF.

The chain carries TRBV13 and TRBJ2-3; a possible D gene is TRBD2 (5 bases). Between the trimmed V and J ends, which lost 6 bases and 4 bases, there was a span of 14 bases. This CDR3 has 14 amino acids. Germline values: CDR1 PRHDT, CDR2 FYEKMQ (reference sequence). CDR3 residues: CASSDRRGPDTQYF. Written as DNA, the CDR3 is TGTGCCAGCAGTGACCGACGGGGTCCAGATACGCAGTATTTT.

CDR3 sequence: CASSQDYRGGRVRSNQPQHF. The CDR3 region has the DNA TGCGCCAGCAGCCAAGATTACCGGGGAGGGAGAGTAAGGAGCAATCAGCCCCAGCATTTT. This sequence joins TRBV4-3 and TRBJ1-5; D unresolved. V was cut by 0 bases and J by 1 base, with 22 bases left in between. The CDR3 covers 20 residues. Germline V gene data show CDR1 as LGHNA and CDR2 as YSLEER.

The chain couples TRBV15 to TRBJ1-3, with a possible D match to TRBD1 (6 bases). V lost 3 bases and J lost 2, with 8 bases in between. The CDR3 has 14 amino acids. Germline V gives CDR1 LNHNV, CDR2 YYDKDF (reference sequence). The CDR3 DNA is TGTGCCACCAGCAGGGAGGGGGCTGGAAACACCATATATTTT. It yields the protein CATSREGAGNTIYF. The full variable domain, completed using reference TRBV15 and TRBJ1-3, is DAMVIQNPRYQVTQFGKPVTLSCSQTLNHNVMYWYQQKSSQAPKLLFHYYDKDFNNEADTPDNFQSRRPNTSFCFLDIRSPGLGDTAMYLCATSREGAGNTIYFGEGSWLTVV.

The CDR3 protein is CASCPSAGVRETQYF. The CDR3 DNA reads TGTGCCAGCTGTCCCTCGGCGGGAGTTCGGGAGACCCAGTACTTC. V gene TRBV7-2 combines with J gene TRBJ2-5; the match to TRBD2 covers 7 bases. The CDR3 consists of 15 residues. V lost 8 bases to trimming and J lost 5 bases; unmatched junction nucleotides: 14. Germline-derived CDR1 and CDR2 are SGHTA and FQGNSA.

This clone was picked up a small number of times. The CDR3 DNA sequence: TGTGCCAGCCCTGACGTTTCCCAAAGACGGATCGACACCGGGGAGCTGTTTTTT. Translation gives CASPDVSQRRIDTGELFF. V is TRBV21-1 and J is TRBJ2-2. TRBV21-1 is assigned pseudogene status. The CDR3 runs to 18 residues.

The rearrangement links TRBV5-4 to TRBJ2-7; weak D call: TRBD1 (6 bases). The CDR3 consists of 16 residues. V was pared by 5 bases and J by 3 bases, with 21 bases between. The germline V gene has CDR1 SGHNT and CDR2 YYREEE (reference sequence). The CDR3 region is CASRGWGTPRVYEQYF. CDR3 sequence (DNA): TGTGCCAGCAGGGGGTGGGGGACACCCCGGGTCTACGAGCAGTACTTC.

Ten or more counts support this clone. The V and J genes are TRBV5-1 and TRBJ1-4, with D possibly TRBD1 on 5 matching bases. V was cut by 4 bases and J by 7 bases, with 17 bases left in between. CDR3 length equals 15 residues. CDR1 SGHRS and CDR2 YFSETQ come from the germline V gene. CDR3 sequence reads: CASSLGGVSSEKLFF. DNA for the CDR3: TGCGCCAGCAGCCTCGGGGGGGTATCAAGTGAAAAACTGTTTTTT.

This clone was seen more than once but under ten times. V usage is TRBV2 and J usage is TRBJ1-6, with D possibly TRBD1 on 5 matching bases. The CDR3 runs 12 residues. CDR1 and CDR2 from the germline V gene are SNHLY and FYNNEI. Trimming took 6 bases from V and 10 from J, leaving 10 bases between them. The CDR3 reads CASRGERSPLHF. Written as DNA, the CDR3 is TGTGCCAGCAGGGGGGAGCGGTCACCCCTCCACTTT.